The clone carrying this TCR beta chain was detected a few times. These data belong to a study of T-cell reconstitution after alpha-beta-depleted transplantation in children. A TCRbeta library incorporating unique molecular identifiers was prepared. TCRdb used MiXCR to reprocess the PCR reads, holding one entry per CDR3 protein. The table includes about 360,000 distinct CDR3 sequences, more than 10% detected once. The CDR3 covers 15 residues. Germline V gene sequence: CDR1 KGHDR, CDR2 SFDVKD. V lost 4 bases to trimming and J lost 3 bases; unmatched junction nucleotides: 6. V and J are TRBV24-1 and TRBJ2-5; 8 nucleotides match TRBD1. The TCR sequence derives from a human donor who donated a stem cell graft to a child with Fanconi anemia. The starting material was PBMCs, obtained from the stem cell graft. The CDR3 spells CATSDAQGAEETQYF. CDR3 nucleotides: TGTGCCACCAGTGACGCCCAGGGGGCTGAAGAGACCCAGTACTTC.